This T cell receptor (beta chain) appears in the sequencing data of a study of siplizumab effects on memory and regulatory T cells. Notes on this clone: Its antigen is currently unknown.

Germline V lookup: CDR1 SGHVS, CDR2 FNYEAQ. The CDR3 totals 9 residues. Study observations and caveats: Naive T cells appeared more diverse than memory cells and seemed to be major alloresponse contributors. Mapping to unstimulated subsets was achieved for only a minor fraction of alloreactive clones.

It was 85,000 to 100,000 TCR templates that were assayed per sample. Repertoires were generated with immunoSEQ multiplex PCR, while TCRdb's copy carries only in-frame clones and drops some. The profile shows over 95,000 clones, over 85% of them singletons. V usage is TRBV7-6 and J usage is TRBJ2-7; D is undetermined. The TCR was taken from a human donor in good health. The sequenced sample consisted of non-Treg CD4+ T cells sorted from blood. DNA for the CDR3: TGTTCCCCCGGGTTGAGGCAGTACTTC. Translation: CSPGLRQYF.